Below, one T cell receptor (beta chain) is given with its context. Its specificity is not known. Germline V CDR1 and CDR2: SGHKS, YYEKEE (reference sequence). V was clipped by 4 bases and J by 7 bases; unmatched bases: 6. The CDR3 is 15 residues long. The primer mix had 60 Vbeta and 13 Jbeta primers. Original analysis: In a later analysis, of some 80 million unique beta chains, roughly 10 million appeared in at least two donors. Sequencing used immunoSEQ multiplex PCR; TCRdb keeps in-frame clones, though not all of them. V and J calls and clone size are copied from that table; D and trimming were computed from the DNA. The sample records about 190,000 clones, 80% being singletons. The data are from a study of cytomegalovirus exposure and HLA in healthy donors. On the study more broadly: Around 180 million T cells yielded 117 million unique TCR beta sequences in earlier analysis.

General study points: In a later analysis, across HLA loci, associated TCR counts were highest for DRB1, lowest for HLA-C. A likely sequencing artifact accounted for one observed cluster of highly shared sequence variants.

What was sequenced was PBMCs. The chain has TRBV5-5 and TRBJ2-2; 11 bases match TRBD1. The TCR sequence derives from a boy between 10 and 17 years old in good health and CMV-seronegative. The CDR3: CASSRTGGSIGELFF. CDR3 bases: TGTGCCAGCAGCCGGACAGGGGGCTCGATCGGGGAGCTGTTTTTT.